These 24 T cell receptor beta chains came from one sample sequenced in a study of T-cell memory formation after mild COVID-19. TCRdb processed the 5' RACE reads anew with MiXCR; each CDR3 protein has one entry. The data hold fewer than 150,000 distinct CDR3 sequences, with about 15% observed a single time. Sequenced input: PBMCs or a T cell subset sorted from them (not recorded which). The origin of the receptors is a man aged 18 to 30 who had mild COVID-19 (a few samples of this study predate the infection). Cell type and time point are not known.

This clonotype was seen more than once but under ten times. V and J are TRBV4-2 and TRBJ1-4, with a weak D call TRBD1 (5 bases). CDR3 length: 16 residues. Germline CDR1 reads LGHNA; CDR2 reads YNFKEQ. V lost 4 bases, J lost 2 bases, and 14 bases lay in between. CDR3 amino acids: CASSPSLGDTNEKLFF. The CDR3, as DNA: TGTGCCAGCAGCCCTTCCCTCGGGGACACTAATGAAAAACTGTTTTTT.

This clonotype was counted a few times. DNA of the CDR3: TGCGCCAGCAGAAGAGGGGAAGACACGCAGTATTTT. It is translated as CASRRGEDTQYF. The chain uses TRBV5-1 and TRBJ2-3; D is possibly TRBD1 or TRBD2 (5 bases each). Germline lookup yields CDR1 SGHRS and CDR2 YFSETQ. V was clipped by 5 bases and J by 9 bases, with 13 bases between them. The CDR3 is 12 residues long.

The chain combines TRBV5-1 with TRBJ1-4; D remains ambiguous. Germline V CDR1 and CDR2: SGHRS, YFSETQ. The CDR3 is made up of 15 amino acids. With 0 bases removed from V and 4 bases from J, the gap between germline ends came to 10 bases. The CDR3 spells CASSLEWENNEKLFF. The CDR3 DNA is TGCGCCAGCAGCTTGGAGTGGGAGAATAATGAAAAACTGTTTTTT.

CDR3 residues: CASSVGVGNGYTF. The CDR3 DNA is TGTGCCAGCAGCGTAGGTGTAGGGAACGGCTACACCTTC. This chain links TRBV9 with TRBJ1-2, with no clear D. The CDR3 loop spans 13 amino acids. Trimming stripped 0 bases from V and 8 bases from J, with 11 bases between. Germline V CDR1 and CDR2: SGDLS, YYNGEE.

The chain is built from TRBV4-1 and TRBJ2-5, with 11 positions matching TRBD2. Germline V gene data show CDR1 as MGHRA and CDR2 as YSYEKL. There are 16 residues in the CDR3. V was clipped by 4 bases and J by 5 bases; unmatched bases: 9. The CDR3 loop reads CASSPPGLAGAETQYF. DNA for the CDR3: TGCGCCAGCAGCCCCCCTGGACTAGCGGGTGCGGAGACCCAGTACTTC.

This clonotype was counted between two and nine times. The chain's CDR3 is CASSSGGQPYEQYV. For the CDR3, the DNA is TGTGCCAGCAGTTCAGGGGGCCAACCTTACGAGCAGTACGTC. This chain links TRBV28 with TRBJ2-7; the match to TRBD1 covers 8 bases. Looked up from germline, CDR1 is MDHEN and CDR2 is SYDVKM. CDR3 length equals 14 residues. The V segment lost 4 bases and the J segment 4 bases; nucleotides outside the gene matches: 6.

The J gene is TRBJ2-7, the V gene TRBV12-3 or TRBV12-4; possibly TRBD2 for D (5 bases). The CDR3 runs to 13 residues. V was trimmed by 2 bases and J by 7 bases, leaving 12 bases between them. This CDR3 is CASSLREFGEQYF. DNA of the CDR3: TGTGCCAGCAGTTTAAGGGAGTTCGGGGAGCAGTACTTC.

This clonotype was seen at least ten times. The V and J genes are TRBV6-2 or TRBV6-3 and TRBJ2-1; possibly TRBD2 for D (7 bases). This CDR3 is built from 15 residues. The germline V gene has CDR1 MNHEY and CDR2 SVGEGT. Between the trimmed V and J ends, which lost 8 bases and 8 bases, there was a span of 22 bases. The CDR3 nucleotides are TGTGCCAGCCGCTCCCGGGGGGCCCCCGTCCATGAGCAGTTCTTC. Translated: CASRSRGAPVHEQFF.

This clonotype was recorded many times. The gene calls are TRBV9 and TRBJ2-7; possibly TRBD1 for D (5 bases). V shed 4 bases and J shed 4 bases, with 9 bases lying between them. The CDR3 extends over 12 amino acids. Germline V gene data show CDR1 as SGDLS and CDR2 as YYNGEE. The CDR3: CASSIQGYEQYF. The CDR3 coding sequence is TGTGCCAGCAGCATTCAGGGATACGAGCAGTACTTC. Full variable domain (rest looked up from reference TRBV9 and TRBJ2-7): DSGVTQTPKHLITATGQRVTLRCSPRSGDLSVYWYQQSLDQGLQFLIQYYNGEERAKGNILERFSAQQFPDLHSELNLSSLELGDSALYFCASSIQGYEQYFGPGTRLTVT.

This CDR3 reads CASSLRDRGRSVHEQFF. CDR3 nucleotide sequence: TGTGCCAGCAGTCTCCGGGACAGGGGTCGGAGTGTGCATGAGCAGTTCTTC. The chain couples TRBV12-3 or TRBV12-4 to TRBJ2-1; TRBD1 aligns across 10 bases. J lost 8 bases, V lost 5 bases, and 15 bases had no gene match. This CDR3 contains 17 residues.

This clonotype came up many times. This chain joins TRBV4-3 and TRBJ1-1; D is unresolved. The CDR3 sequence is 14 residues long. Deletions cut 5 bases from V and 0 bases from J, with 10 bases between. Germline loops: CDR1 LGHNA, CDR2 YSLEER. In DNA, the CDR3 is TGCGCCAGCAGCAGGCAACATATGAACACTGAAGCTTTCTTT. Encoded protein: CASSRQHMNTEAFF.

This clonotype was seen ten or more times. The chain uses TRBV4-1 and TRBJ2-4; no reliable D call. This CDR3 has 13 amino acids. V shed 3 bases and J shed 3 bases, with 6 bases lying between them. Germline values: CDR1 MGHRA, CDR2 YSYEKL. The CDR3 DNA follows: TGCGCCAGCAGCCAGGCAGACAAAAACATTCAGTACTTC. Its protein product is CASSQADKNIQYF.

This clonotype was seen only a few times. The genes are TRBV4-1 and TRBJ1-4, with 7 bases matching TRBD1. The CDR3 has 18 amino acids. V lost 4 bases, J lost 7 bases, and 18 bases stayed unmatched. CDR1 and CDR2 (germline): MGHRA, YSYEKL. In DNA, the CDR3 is TGCGCCAGCAGCCGGGATAGACAGGGTATCTCACTCGGTGAAAAACTGTTTTTT. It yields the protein CASSRDRQGISLGEKLFF.

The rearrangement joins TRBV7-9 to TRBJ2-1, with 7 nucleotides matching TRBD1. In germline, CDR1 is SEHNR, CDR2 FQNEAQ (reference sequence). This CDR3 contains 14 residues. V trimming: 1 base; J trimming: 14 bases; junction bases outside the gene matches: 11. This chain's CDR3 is CASSLDLVGQSKFF. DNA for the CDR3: TGTGCCAGCAGCTTAGATCTGGTGGGACAGTCCAAGTTCTTC.

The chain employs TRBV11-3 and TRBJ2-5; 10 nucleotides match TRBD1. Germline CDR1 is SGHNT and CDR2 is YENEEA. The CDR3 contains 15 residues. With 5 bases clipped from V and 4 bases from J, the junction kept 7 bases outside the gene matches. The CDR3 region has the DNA TGTGCCAGCAGCAGGGGACAGGGGTTATCAGAGACCCAGTACTTC. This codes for CASSRGQGLSETQYF.

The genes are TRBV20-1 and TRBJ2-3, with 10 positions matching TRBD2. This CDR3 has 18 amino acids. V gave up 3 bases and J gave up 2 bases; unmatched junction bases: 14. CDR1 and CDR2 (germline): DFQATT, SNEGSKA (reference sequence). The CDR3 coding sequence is TGCAGTGCTAGGGCTAGCGGGGGCCCTGTCCCATACACAGATACGCAGTATTTT. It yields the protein CSARASGGPVPYTDTQYF.

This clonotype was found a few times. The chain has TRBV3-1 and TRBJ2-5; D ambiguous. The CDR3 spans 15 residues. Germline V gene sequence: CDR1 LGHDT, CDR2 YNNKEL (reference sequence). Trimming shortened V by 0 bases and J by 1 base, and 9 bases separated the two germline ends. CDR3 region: CASSQDWATQETQYF. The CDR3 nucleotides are TGTGCCAGCAGCCAAGATTGGGCCACCCAAGAGACCCAGTACTTC.

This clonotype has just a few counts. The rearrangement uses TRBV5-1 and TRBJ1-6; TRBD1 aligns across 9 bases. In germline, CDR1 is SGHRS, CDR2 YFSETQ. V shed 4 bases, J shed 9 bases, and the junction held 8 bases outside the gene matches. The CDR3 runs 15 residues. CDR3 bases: TGCGCCAGCAGCGACCGAACAGGGGGCGTTTCACCCCTCCACTTT. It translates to CASSDRTGGVSPLHF. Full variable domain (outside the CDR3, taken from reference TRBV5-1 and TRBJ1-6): KAGVTQTPRYLIKTRGQQVTLSCSPISGHRSVSWYQQTPGQGLQFLFEYFSETQRNKGNFPGRFSGRQFSNSRSEMNVSTLELGDSALYLCASSDRTGGVSPLHFGNGTRLTVT.

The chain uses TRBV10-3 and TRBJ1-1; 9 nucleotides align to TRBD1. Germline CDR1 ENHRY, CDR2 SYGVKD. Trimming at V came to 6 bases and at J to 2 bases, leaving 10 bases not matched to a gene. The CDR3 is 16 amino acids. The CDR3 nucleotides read TGTGCCATCAGCCCCGGACAGGGGAAAGGAAACACTGAAGCTTTCTTT. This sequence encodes CAISPGQGKGNTEAFF.

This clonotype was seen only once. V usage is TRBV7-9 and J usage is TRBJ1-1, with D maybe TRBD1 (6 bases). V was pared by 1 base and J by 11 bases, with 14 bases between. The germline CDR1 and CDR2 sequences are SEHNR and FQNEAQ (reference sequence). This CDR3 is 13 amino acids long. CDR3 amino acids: CASSLEGRGAAFF. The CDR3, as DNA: TGTGCCAGCAGCTTAGAGGGCCGGGGGGCGGCTTTCTTT.

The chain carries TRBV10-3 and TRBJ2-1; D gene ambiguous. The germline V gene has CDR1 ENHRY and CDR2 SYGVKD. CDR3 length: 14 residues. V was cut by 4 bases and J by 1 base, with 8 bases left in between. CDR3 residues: CAISGGPSYNEQFF. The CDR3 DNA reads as TGTGCCATCAGTGGGGGTCCTTCCTACAATGAGCAGTTCTTC.

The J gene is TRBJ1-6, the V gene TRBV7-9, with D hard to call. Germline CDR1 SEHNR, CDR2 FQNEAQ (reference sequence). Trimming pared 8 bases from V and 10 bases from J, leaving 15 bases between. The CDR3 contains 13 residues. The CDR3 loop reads CASDGGNGSPLHF. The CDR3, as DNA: TGTGCCAGCGACGGAGGGAATGGCTCACCCCTCCACTTT.

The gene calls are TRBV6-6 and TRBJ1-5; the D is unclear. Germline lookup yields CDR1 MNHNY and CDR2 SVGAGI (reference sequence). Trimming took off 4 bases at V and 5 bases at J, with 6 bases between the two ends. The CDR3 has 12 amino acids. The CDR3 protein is CASSSGDQPQHF. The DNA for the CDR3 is TGTGCCAGCAGTTCCGGGGATCAGCCCCAGCATTTT.

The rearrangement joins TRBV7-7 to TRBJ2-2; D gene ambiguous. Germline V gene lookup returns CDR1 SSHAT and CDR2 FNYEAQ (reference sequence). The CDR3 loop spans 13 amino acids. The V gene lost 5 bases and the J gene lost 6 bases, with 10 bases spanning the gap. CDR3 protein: CASSPRHAGELFF. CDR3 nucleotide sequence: TGTGCCAGCAGCCCGCGACACGCCGGGGAGCTGTTTTTT. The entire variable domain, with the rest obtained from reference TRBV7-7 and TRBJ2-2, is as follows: GAGVSQSPRYKVTKRGQDVTLRCDPISSHATLYWYQQALGQGPEFLTYFNYEAQPDKSGLPSDRFSAERPEGSISTLTIQRTEQRDSAMYRCASSPRHAGELFFGEGSRLTVL.